This TCR beta chain is from a study of blood T cell repertoires in COVID-19. Study-wide context: Both acute and convalescent COVID-19 samples were obtained from the United States, Italy and Spain. PBMCs, B-cell-depleted T cells, or T cells were the source of the cDNA or gDNA that made up the material.

The CDR3 covers 15 residues. The germline V gene encodes CDR1 LGHNA and CDR2 YNFKEQ. Trimming took 3 bases from V and 2 from J, leaving 14 bases between them. Per the authors' pipeline: Quantification of nucleated cells was approximated via reference gene primer amplification. The data were produced by immunoSEQ multiplex PCR, yet TCRdb's version contains in-frame clones alone and is incomplete. D and trimming come from the DNA, and the V and J calls and clone size come from that table. This sample carries over 400,000 clones, roughly 89% of them seen once, and the ten largest clones take approximately 1.5%.

The genes are TRBV4-2 and TRBJ2-7; tentatively, D is TRBD2 (6 bases). Material: peripheral blood. This clonotype was sampled from a woman aged 30 to 39 with active or convalescent COVID-19. CDR3 residues: CASSHGAAGTYEQYF. The CDR3 DNA reads as TGTGCCAGCAGCCACGGGGCGGCGGGAACCTACGAGCAGTACTTC.